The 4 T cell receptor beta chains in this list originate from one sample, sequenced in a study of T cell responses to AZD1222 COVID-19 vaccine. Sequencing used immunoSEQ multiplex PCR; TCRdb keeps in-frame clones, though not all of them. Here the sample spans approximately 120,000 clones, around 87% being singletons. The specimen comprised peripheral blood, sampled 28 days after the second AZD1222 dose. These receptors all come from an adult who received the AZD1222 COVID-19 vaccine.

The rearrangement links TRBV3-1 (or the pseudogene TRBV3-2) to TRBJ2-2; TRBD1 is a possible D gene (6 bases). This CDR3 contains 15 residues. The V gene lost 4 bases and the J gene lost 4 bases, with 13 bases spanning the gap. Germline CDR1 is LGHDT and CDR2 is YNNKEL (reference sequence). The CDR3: CASSPNLQGTGELFF. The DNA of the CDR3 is TGTGCCAGCAGCCCTAACTTACAGGGCACCGGGGAGCTGTTTTTT.

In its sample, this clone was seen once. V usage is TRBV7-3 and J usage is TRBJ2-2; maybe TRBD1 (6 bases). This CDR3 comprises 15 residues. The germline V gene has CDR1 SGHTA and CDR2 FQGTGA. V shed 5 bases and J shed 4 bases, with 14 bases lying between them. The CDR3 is CASSEGHFTTGELFF. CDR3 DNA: TGTGCCAGCAGCGAGGGACATTTCACCACCGGGGAGCTGTTTTTT. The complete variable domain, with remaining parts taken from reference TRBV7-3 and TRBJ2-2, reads GAGVSQTPSNKVTEKGKYVELRCDPISGHTALYWYRQSLGQGPEFLIYFQGTGAADDSGLPNDRFFAVRPEGSVSTLKIQRTERGDSAVYLCASSEGHFTTGELFFGEGSRLTVL.

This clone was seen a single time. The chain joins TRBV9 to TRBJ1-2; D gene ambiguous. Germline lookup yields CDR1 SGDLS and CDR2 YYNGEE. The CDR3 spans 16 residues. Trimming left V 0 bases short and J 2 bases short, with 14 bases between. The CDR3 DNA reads TGTGCCAGCAGCGTAGATGAAGGGTTGCGGAACTATGGCTACACCTTC. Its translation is CASSVDEGLRNYGYTF.

The chain's CDR3 is CASSLGDRPNSPLHF. CDR3 DNA sequence: TGTGCCAGCAGCTTAGGGGACAGACCTAATTCACCCCTCCACTTT. The chain uses TRBV11-2 and TRBJ1-6; TRBD1 aligns across 7 bases. Germline assignment: CDR1 SGHAT and CDR2 FQNNGV. CDR3 size: 15 residues. Unmatched junction bases numbered 3, after V lost 1 base and J lost 6 bases.